This entry lists 26 T cell receptor beta chains sequenced from one sample in a study of cytomegalovirus exposure and HLA in healthy donors. The primer mix had 60 Vbeta and 13 Jbeta primers. Repertoires were generated with immunoSEQ multiplex PCR, while TCRdb's copy carries only in-frame clones and drops some. Altogether 91,000 or so clones are present, 60% to 85% being singletons, with the ten largest covering roughly 4.8%. Sequenced material: PBMCs. Every receptor here comes from a man under 40 in good health and CMV-seropositive.

V is TRBV27 and J is TRBJ1-2; unclear D gene. Germline values: CDR1 MNHEY, CDR2 SMNVEV (reference sequence). Between the trimmed V and J ends, which lost 6 bases and 8 bases, there was a span of 13 bases. The CDR3 is 12 residues long. CDR3 bases: TGTGCCAGCAGGGAGGGTATTCGGGGCTACACCTTC. It codes for CASREGIRGYTF.

This clone appeared once. This sequence joins TRBV28 and TRBJ2-1; no firm D call. This CDR3 contains 10 residues. Germline CDR1 is MDHEN and CDR2 is SYDVKM. The V and J ends lost 8 bases and 6 bases respectively, with 5 bases between them. The CDR3 DNA follows: TGTGCCAGCTCGGGCAATGAGCAGTTCTTC. This sequence encodes CASSGNEQFF.

The chain carries TRBV7-9 and TRBJ2-5; 15 nucleotides align to TRBD2. With 5 bases clipped from V and 5 bases from J, the junction kept 3 bases outside the gene matches. The CDR3 loop spans 15 amino acids. CDR1 and CDR2 from the germline V gene are SEHNR and FQNEAQ (reference sequence). The CDR3 nucleotides are TGTGCCAGCAGCCCCGGGACTAGCGGGAGGGAGACCCAGTACTTC. Translation gives CASSPGTSGRETQYF.

This clone appeared a few times. V and J are TRBV27 and TRBJ1-1; no clear D. Between the trimmed V and J ends, which lost 2 bases and 5 bases, there was a span of 12 bases. This CDR3 is 14 amino acids long. Germline CDR1 is MNHEY and CDR2 is SMNVEV (reference sequence). Written as DNA, the CDR3 is TGTGCCAGCAGTTTAATGGGGAGTGGGACTGAAGCTTTCTTT. This encodes CASSLMGSGTEAFF.

The chain employs TRBV11-2 and TRBJ2-7; a possible D gene is TRBD1 (6 bases). CDR3 length equals 15 residues. The germline V gene encodes CDR1 SGHAT and CDR2 FQNNGV. V was clipped by 6 bases and J by 3 bases, with 18 bases between them. CDR3 region: CASRTAGTRNYEQYF. CDR3 nucleotides: TGTGCCAGCAGGACTGCCGGGACACGGAACTACGAGCAGTACTTC. Supplemented by reference TRBV11-2 and TRBJ2-7, the full variable domain reads EAGVAQSPRYKIIEKRQSVAFWCNPISGHATLYWYQQILGQGPKLLIQFQNNGVVDDSQLPKDRFSAERLKGVDSTLKIQPAKLEDSAVYLCASRTAGTRNYEQYFGPGTRLTVT.

The chain joins TRBV9 to TRBJ2-5; 11 nucleotides match TRBD1. Losses at the gene ends were 2 bases for V and 4 bases for J; bases not matched to a gene: 4. The CDR3 totals 15 residues. Germline CDR1 and CDR2: SGDLS and YYNGEE. This chain's CDR3 is CASSVRDRGAETQYF. As DNA, the CDR3 is TGTGCCAGCAGCGTCCGGGACAGGGGGGCAGAGACCCAGTACTTC.

The chain links TRBV11-2 to TRBJ2-1; D is ambiguous. The CDR3 contains 13 residues. V lost 5 bases and J lost 5, with 10 bases in between. CDR1 and CDR2 from the germline V gene are SGHAT and FQNNGV. This CDR3 is CASSTETDNEQFF. The CDR3 DNA follows: TGTGCCAGCAGCACCGAAACAGACAATGAGCAGTTCTTC.

The gene calls are TRBV28 and TRBJ2-5; 8 nucleotides agree with TRBD2. The junction had 6 bases not matched to a gene; V was cut back by 8 bases and J by 7 bases. The CDR3 has 12 residues. Germline loops: CDR1 MDHEN, CDR2 SYDVKM. The CDR3, as DNA: TGTGCCAGCCGGGGGGGGGCGAGGACCCAGTACTTC. Translation gives CASRGGARTQYF.

The chain carries TRBV18 and TRBJ2-7; 7 nucleotides line up with TRBD1. Per the germline V gene, CDR1 is KGHSH and CDR2 is LQKENI. This CDR3 spans 13 amino acids. J was trimmed by 13 bases and V by 4 bases; bases with no gene match: 13. The CDR3 is CASSQKYGTEAYF. As DNA, the CDR3 is TGTGCCAGCTCACAAAAATACGGGACAGAAGCCTACTTC.

The chain has TRBV15 and TRBJ1-2; 9 bases agree with TRBD1. Trimming removed 2 bases from V and 7 bases from J; junction bases left unmatched: 11. This CDR3 is built from 16 residues. The germline gives CDR1 LNHNV, CDR2 YYDKDF (reference sequence). As DNA, the CDR3 is TGTGCCACCAGCAGAATTCCCGGGACAGGGTTTGGTGGCTACACCTTC. Translation: CATSRIPGTGFGGYTF.

The chain couples TRBV5-1 to TRBJ2-2; 7 bases fit TRBD1. The CDR3 loop spans 15 amino acids. Germline CDR1 SGHRS, CDR2 YFSETQ. The J segment lost 7 bases and the V segment lost 4 bases, leaving 10 bases of the junction unmatched. CDR3 amino acids: CASSPAPGGGGELFF. Here the CDR3 DNA reads TGCGCCAGCAGCCCGGCCCCAGGGGGTGGCGGGGAGCTGTTTTTT.

The gene calls are TRBV30 and TRBJ2-1, with TRBD1 as a possible D gene (6 bases). The CDR3 is 13 amino acids. Trimming removed 1 base at V and 4 bases at J, with 8 bases between. CDR1 GTSNPN and CDR2 SVGIG come from the germline V gene (reference sequence). The CDR3 bases are TGTGCCTGGAGTGCCCAGGGGTACAATGAGCAGTTCTTC. It translates to CAWSAQGYNEQFF.

The J gene is TRBJ2-7, the V gene TRBV27; tentative D call: TRBD2 (5 bases). Germline CDR1 MNHEY, CDR2 SMNVEV (reference sequence). With 1 base removed from V and 5 bases from J, the gap between germline ends came to 12 bases. The CDR3 is made up of 14 amino acids. The CDR3 protein is CASSLFRGRDEQYF. The CDR3, as DNA: TGTGCCAGCAGTTTATTTCGGGGAAGGGACGAGCAGTACTTC.

The rearrangement uses TRBV27 and TRBJ2-3, with 8 bases lining up with TRBD2. V shed 6 bases, J shed 6 bases, and the junction held 11 bases outside the gene matches. Germline-derived CDR1 and CDR2 are MNHEY and SMNVEV (reference sequence). This CDR3 has 15 residues. This CDR3 is CASRPGLALTDTQYF. The CDR3 region has the DNA TGTGCCAGCAGGCCTGGACTAGCCCTCACGGATACGCAGTATTTT.

A word on this clone: The junction does not match germline at one end; this may be a read error. This chain uses TRBV7-2 with TRBJ2-3, with TRBD1 identical over 11 bases. The CDR3 has 15 residues. Germline V gene data show CDR1 as SGHTA and CDR2 as FQGNSA. CDR3 region: CASSFRTGGTDTQYF. CDR3 DNA: TGTGCCAGCAGCTTTAGGACAGGGGGCACTGATACGCAGTATTTT.

This chain links TRBV27 with TRBJ2-7; a weak D match, TRBD2 (6 bases). Germline CDR1 MNHEY, CDR2 SMNVEV (reference sequence). The CDR3 sequence is 16 residues long. Trimming removed 5 bases at V and 4 bases at J, with 21 bases between. The CDR3 is CASSPARGVIGYEQYF. In DNA form, the CDR3 reads TGTGCCAGCAGTCCCGCCCGCGGGGTGATTGGTTACGAGCAGTACTTC.

V gene TRBV5-4 combines with J gene TRBJ1-5, with D uncertain. V was pared by 2 bases and J by 10 bases, with 13 bases between. CDR1 and CDR2 from the germline V gene are SGHNT and YYREEE (reference sequence). This CDR3 comprises 13 residues. The CDR3 sequence is CASSLEGVSPQHF. As DNA, the CDR3 is TGTGCCAGCAGCTTAGAGGGTGTCAGCCCCCAGCATTTT.

This clone was seen only once. The chain is built from TRBV5-5 and TRBJ2-7, with TRBD2 matching over 8 bases. J lost 7 bases, V lost 3 bases, and 12 bases had no gene match. The CDR3 sequence is 15 residues long. Germline assignment: CDR1 SGHKS and CDR2 YYEKEE (reference sequence). Here the CDR3 reads CASSWASGQHTEQYF. The CDR3 DNA follows: TGTGCCAGCAGCTGGGCTAGCGGGCAACATACGGAGCAGTACTTC.

The chain uses TRBV9 and TRBJ1-2; D might be TRBD1 (5 bases). CDR3 length: 15 amino acids. Germline V lookup: CDR1 SGDLS, CDR2 YYNGEE. Trimming took off 2 bases at V and 1 base at J, with 12 bases between the two ends. This CDR3 is CASSVEGGGNYGYTF. CDR3 DNA sequence: TGTGCCAGCAGCGTGGAGGGCGGGGGTAACTATGGCTACACCTTC.

This clone came up a few times. Other DNA sequences in this sample translate to the same CDR3. This chain connects TRBV5-1 to TRBJ1-1; 8 nucleotides match TRBD1. CDR1 is SGHRS, CDR2 YFSETQ, per germline. V lost 5 bases and J lost 4; bases outside the gene matches: 10. This CDR3 has 15 amino acids. The CDR3 here is CASSYKTGGVTEAFF. The DNA of the CDR3 is TGCGCCAGCAGTTACAAAACAGGGGGGGTCACTGAAGCTTTCTTT.

This chain joins TRBV7-9 and TRBJ2-2, with D unresolved. CDR3 size: 12 residues. Trimming cost V 4 bases and J 4 bases, with 4 bases left between them. The germline V gene has CDR1 SEHNR and CDR2 FQNEAQ (reference sequence). The CDR3 DNA follows: TGTGCCAGCAGCTCCTCCACCGGGGAGCTGTTTTTT. This sequence encodes CASSSSTGELFF.

This sequence joins TRBV6-1 and TRBJ1-2, with no clear D. With 5 bases removed from V and 8 bases from J, the gap between germline ends came to 18 bases. CDR3 size: 14 residues. Germline V CDR1 and CDR2: MNHNS, SASEGT. The chain's CDR3 is CASSNNGVAFGYTF. The DNA of the CDR3 is TGTGCCAGCAGTAATAACGGGGTCGCTTTCGGCTACACCTTC.

This chain links TRBV7-3 with TRBJ2-2, with 9 bases that match TRBD1. CDR3 length equals 16 residues. Trimming at V came to 4 bases and at J to 4 bases, leaving 7 bases not matched to a gene. Germline V gives CDR1 SGHTA, CDR2 FQGTGA. CDR3 protein: CASSSVGQGVTGELFF. The CDR3 DNA follows: TGTGCCAGCAGCTCTGTGGGACAGGGCGTCACCGGGGAGCTGTTTTTT.

The rearrangement uses TRBV5-1 and TRBJ2-7; TRBD1 aligns across 11 bases. The CDR3 totals 16 residues. The J segment lost 2 bases and the V segment lost 3 bases, leaving 7 bases of the junction unmatched. Germline-derived CDR1 and CDR2 are SGHRS and YFSETQ. CDR3 loop: CASSWAGGQGAYEQYF. In DNA, the CDR3 is TGCGCCAGCAGCTGGGCGGGGGGACAGGGGGCCTACGAGCAGTACTTC.

This clone was picked up a small number of times. The chain joins TRBV2 to TRBJ2-7; TRBD2 agrees at 10 bases. Germline loops: CDR1 SNHLY, CDR2 FYNNEI. Unmatched junction bases numbered 6, after V lost 3 bases and J lost 4 bases. This CDR3 contains 15 residues. This chain's CDR3 is CASSDPSGGSYEQYV. The CDR3 DNA is TGTGCCAGCAGTGATCCTAGCGGGGGTTCATACGAGCAGTACGTC.

This chain uses TRBV18 with TRBJ2-7; 12 bases agree with TRBD1. The V segment lost 3 bases and the J segment 7 bases; nucleotides outside the gene matches: 7. The CDR3 consists of 15 residues. The germline gives CDR1 KGHSH, CDR2 LQKENI. In DNA form, the CDR3 reads TGTGCCAGCTCACCGGGACAGGGGGCAGGTAGAGAGCAGTACGTC. This sequence encodes CASSPGQGAGREQYV.